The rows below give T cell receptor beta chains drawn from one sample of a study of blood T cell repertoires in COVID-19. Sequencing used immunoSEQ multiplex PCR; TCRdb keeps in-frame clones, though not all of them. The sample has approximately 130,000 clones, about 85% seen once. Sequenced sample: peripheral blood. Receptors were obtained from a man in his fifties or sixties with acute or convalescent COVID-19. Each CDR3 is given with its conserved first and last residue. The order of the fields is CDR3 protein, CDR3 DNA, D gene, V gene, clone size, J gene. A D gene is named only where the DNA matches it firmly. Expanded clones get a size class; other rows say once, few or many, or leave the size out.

CDR3: CASSYRQGVTYNEQFF; DNA: TGTGCCAGCAGCTATAGACAGGGAGTTACCTACAATGAGCAGTTCTTC; D: TRBD1; V: TRBV6-6; size: NA; J: TRBJ2-1
CDR3: CASSFRAVEGNTGELFF; DNA: TGCGCCAGCAGCTTCCGCGCGGTCGAGGGGAACACCGGGGAGCTGTTTTTT; D: NA; V: TRBV5-1; size: NA; J: TRBJ2-2
CDR3: CASQGSYEQYF; DNA: TGTGCCAGTCAGGGATCCTACGAGCAGTACTTC; D: NA; V: TRBV6-5; size: few; J: TRBJ2-7
CDR3: CASSRTSLGNQPQHF; DNA: TGTGCCAGTAGTCGAACTAGCCTTGGCAATCAGCCCCAGCATTTT; D: NA; V: TRBV19; size: NA; J: TRBJ1-5
CDR3: CASREGATYEQYF; DNA: TGTGCCAGCCGGGAGGGGGCTACCTACGAGCAGTACTTC; D: NA; V: TRBV2; size: once; J: TRBJ2-7
CDR3: CASGLVPDYNEQFF; DNA: TGTGCTAGTGGTTTGGTACCAGACTACAATGAGCAGTTCTTC; D: NA; V: TRBV12-5; size: few; J: TRBJ2-1
CDR3: CASSERASVTDTQYF; DNA: TGTGCCAGCAGTGAACGGGCTAGCGTCACAGATACGCAGTATTTT; D: NA; V: TRBV2; size: NA; J: TRBJ2-3
CDR3: CAWSVPFSGSETQYF; DNA: TGTGCCTGGAGTGTACCCTTTAGCGGGTCAGAGACCCAGTACTTC; D: TRBD2; V: TRBV30; size: few; J: TRBJ2-5
CDR3: CASSQGVADEETQYF; DNA: TGTGCCAGCAGCCAAGGGGTAGCGGATGAAGAGACCCAGTACTTC; D: NA; V: TRBV4-2; size: few; J: TRBJ2-5
CDR3: CSVESGGFGGVF; DNA: TGCAGCGTTGAGTCTGGGGGGTTTGGGGGAGTCTTT; D: NA; V: TRBV29-1; size: NA; J: TRBJ1-1
CDR3: CASSFINSPSYNEQFF; DNA: TGTGCCAGCAGCTTTATCAACAGCCCCTCCTACAATGAGCAGTTCTTC; D: NA; V: TRBV7-8; size: NA; J: TRBJ2-1
CDR3: CASSVMGTSGSSYNEQFF; DNA: TGTGCCAGCAGTGTAATGGGGACTAGCGGGAGTTCCTACAATGAGCAGTTCTTC; D: TRBD2; V: TRBV6-4; size: once; J: TRBJ2-1